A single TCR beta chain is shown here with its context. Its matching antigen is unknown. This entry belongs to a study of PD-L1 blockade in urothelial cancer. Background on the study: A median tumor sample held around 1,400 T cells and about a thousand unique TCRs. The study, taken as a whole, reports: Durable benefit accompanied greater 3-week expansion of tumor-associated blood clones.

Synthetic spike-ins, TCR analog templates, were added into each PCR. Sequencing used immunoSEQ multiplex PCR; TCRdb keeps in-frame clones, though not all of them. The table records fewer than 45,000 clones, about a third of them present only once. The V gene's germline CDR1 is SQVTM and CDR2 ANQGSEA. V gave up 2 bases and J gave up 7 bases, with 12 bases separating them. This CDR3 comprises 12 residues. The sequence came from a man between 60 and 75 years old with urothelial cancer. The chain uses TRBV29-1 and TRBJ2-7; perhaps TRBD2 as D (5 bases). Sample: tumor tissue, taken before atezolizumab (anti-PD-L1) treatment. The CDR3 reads CSVETGSKEQYF. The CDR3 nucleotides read TGCAGCGTTGAAACGGGGTCTAAAGAGCAGTACTTC.